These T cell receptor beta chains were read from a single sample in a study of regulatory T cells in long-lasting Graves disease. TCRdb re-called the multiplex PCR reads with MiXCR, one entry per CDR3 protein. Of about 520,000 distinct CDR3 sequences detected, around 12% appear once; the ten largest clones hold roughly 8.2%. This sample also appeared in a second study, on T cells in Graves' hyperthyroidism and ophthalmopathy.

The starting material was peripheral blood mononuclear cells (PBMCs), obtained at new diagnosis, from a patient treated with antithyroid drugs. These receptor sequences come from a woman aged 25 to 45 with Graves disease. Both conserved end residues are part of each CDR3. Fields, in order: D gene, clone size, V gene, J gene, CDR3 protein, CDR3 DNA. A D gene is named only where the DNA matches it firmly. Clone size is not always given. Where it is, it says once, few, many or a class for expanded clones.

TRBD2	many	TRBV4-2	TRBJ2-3	CASSQDTGSGRATDTQYF	TGTGCCAGCAGCCAAGATACGGGAAGCGGGAGGGCTACAGATACGCAGTATTTT
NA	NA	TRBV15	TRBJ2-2	CATREFGELFF	TGTGCCACCAGGGAGTTCGGGGAGCTGTTTTTT
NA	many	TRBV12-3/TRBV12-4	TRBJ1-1	CASSFLGQLNTEAFF	TGTGCCAGCAGTTTCCTGGGCCAGCTGAACACTGAAGCTTTCTTT
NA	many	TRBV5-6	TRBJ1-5	CASSFSRNQPQHF	TGTGCCAGCAGCTTTAGTCGCAATCAGCCCCAGCATTTT
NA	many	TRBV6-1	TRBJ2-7	CASSGGGSLSYEQYF	TGTGCCAGCAGTGGAGGGGGGAGTCTCTCCTACGAGCAGTACTTC
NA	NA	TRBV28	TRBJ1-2	CASSLVRDGCTF	TGTGCCAGCAGTTTAGTCAGGGATGGCTGCACCTTC
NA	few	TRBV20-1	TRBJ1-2	CSARVPGIYGYTF	TGCAGTGCTAGAGTCCCAGGGATCTACGGCTACACCTTC
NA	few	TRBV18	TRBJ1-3	CASSRNSDRAIYF	TGTGCCAGCTCCCGGAATTCGGACCGGGCCATATATTTT
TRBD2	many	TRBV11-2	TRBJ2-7	CASSLITSGTYEQYF	TGTGCCAGCAGCTTAATTACTAGCGGGACCTACGAGCAGTACTTC
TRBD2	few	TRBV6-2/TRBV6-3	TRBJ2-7	CASTPGLADYEQYF	TGTGCCAGCACTCCGGGACTAGCGGACTACGAGCAGTACTTC
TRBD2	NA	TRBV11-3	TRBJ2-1	CASSQLAWGHNEQFF	TGTGCCAGCAGCCAACTAGCGTGGGGCCACAATGAGCAGTTCTTC
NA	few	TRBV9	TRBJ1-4	CASSVGNEKLFF	TGTGCCAGCAGCGTAGGGAATGAAAAACTGTTTTTT
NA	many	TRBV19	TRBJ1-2	CASSKPTGRANYGYTF	TGTGCCAGTAGTAAGCCCACAGGGCGAGCTAACTATGGCTACACCTTC
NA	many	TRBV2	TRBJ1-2	CASREKYYGYTF	TGTGCCAGCAGGGAGAAGTACTATGGCTACACCTTC
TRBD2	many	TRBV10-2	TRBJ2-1	CASTLAGGYNEQFF	TGCGCCAGTACACTAGCGGGAGGCTACAATGAGCAGTTCTTC
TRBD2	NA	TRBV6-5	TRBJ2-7	CASSYSGYPGLAGLYEQYF	TGTGCCAGCAGTTACTCCGGGTATCCGGGACTAGCGGGACTTTACGAGCAGTACTTC
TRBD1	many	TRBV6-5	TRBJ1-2	CASSYGRTGDHYTF	TGTGCCAGCAGTTACGGCCGGACAGGGGACCACTACACCTTC
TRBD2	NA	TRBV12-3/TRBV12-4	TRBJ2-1	CASSPRGLAGGGINEQFF	TGTGCCAGCAGCCCTCGGGGACTAGCGGGAGGGGGTATCAATGAGCAGTTCTTC
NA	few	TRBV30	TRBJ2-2	CAWRSQGNTGELFF	TGTGCCTGGAGATCACAGGGGAACACCGGGGAGCTGTTTTTT
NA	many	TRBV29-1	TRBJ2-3	CSVGPSDTQYF	TGCAGCGTTGGGCCTTCAGATACGCAGTATTTT
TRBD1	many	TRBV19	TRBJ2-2	CASSTLPGQGRRTGELFF	TGTGCCAGTAGTACACTGCCGGGACAGGGCCGGAGGACCGGGGAGCTGTTTTTT
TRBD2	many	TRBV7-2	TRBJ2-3	CASSRGSSGSTDTQYF	TGTGCCAGCAGCCGTGGGTCTAGCGGGAGCACAGATACGCAGTATTTT
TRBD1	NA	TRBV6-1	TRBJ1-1	CASLGGLQGATEAFF	TGTGCCAGCTTGGGGGGTTTACAGGGGGCCACTGAAGCTTTCTTT
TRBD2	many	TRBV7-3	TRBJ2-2	CASSPTSGANTGELFF	TGTGCCAGCAGTCCGACTAGCGGAGCGAACACCGGGGAGCTGTTTTTT